This is a list of T cell receptor beta chains from one sample in a study of cytomegalovirus exposure and HLA in healthy donors. The assay was immunoSEQ multiplex PCR, and TCRdb's table has in-frame clones only and misses some. The repertoire holds about 160,000 clones, about four fifths seen once, with about 13% in the top ten. Specimen: PBMCs. The receptor source for this set is a woman between 50 and 59 years old in good health and CMV-seronegative. Each CDR3 is given with its conserved first and last residue. A D gene is named only where the DNA matches it firmly. Size tells how often a clone was seen (once, few, many) or the class of an expanded clone, and some rows leave it out.

cdr3_nt cdr3_aa j_call v_call clone_size d_call cdr3_length
TGTGCCAGCAGTGACCCCCTGGCAGTGGCCATTCAGTACTTC CASSDPLAVAIQYF TRBJ2-4 TRBV2 NA NA 14
TGTGCCAGCAGTGACGGGGGACGTTCACCCCTCCACTTT CASSDGGRSPLHF TRBJ1-6 TRBV25-1 NA NA 13
TGTGCCAGCAGTTTATGGCGACAAAGAAATGAAAAACTGTTTTTT CASSLWRQRNEKLFF TRBJ1-4 TRBV28 NA NA 15
TGTTCCAGCAGCTTCGGGGTAGCGGGAGTTGCAGATACGCAGTATTTT CSSSFGVAGVADTQYF TRBJ2-3 TRBV7-9 NA TRBD2 16
TGCGCCAGCAGTGAAGGGGCAGGGTTGGGCGAGCAGTACTTC CASSEGAGLGEQYF TRBJ2-7 TRBV10-1 NA NA 14
TGTGCCAGCAGTGAAGCTGTCCACAATCAGCCCCAGCATTTT CASSEAVHNQPQHF TRBJ1-5 TRBV6-1 NA NA 14
TGTGCCAGCAGCCCGGGACAGGGAGGATCTGGTGGCTACACCTTC CASSPGQGGSGGYTF TRBJ1-2 TRBV7-2 NA TRBD1 15
TGTGCCAGCATGGGGGGGTTGACTGAAGCTTTCTTT CASMGGLTEAFF TRBJ1-1 TRBV28 NA NA 12
TGTGCCAGCAGTTCCGCTCCCAGGACAGGGATTTTGGACGAGCAGTACTTC CASSSAPRTGILDEQYF TRBJ2-7 TRBV28 few TRBD1 17
TGTGCCTGGAGTTCCCGGGCAGGGCAGGGGGTTTATAGCAATCAGCCCCAGCATTTT CAWSSRAGQGVYSNQPQHF TRBJ1-5 TRBV30 NA TRBD1 19
TGTGCCAGCAGTGACTCCTGGACAGGGTCCTACGAGCAGTACTTC CASSDSWTGSYEQYF TRBJ2-7 TRBV25-1 few TRBD1 15
TGTGCCAGCAGCCTAGTCCTCGGGGGGGCATCCTACGAGCAGTACTTC CASSLVLGGASYEQYF TRBJ2-7 TRBV11-2 NA TRBD2 16
TGCGCCAGCAGCTTGCAGCCTACGGGGGTAAGCACAGATACGCAGTATTTT CASSLQPTGVSTDTQYF TRBJ2-3 TRBV5-1 NA NA 17